This TCR beta chain came from a study of graft-versus-host responses after intestinal transplantation. Overall study findings and caveats: Patients who carried graft-donor T cell macrochimerism also had high graft-versus-host to host-versus-graft clonal ratios in their allografts.

CDR1 and CDR2 from the germline V gene are SGHDT and YYEEEE. The junction had 7 bases not matched to a gene; V was cut back by 3 bases and J by 4 bases. CDR3 length: 16 amino acids. On this clone: The target antigen is unknown.

This table comes from immunoSEQ multiplex PCR, and its TCRdb copy is limited to in-frame clones, with some not included. The sample shows roughly 1,100 clones, around three quarters of them seen only once. Intraepithelial and lamina propria lymphocytes were released after the graft tissue was processed. The source is a human patient who received an intestinal transplant, so some T cells may come from the graft donor. The sequenced sample was ileum tissue, obtained 250 days after intestinal transplantation. The rearrangement joins TRBV5-6 to TRBJ2-2, with 9 bases that match TRBD2. For the CDR3, the DNA is TGTGCCAGCAGCTCTGGACTAGCGTCCTTCACCGGGGAGCTGTTTTTT. Encoded protein: CASSSGLASFTGELFF.